This T cell receptor (beta chain) was obtained from a study of CD8+ T cells in alopecia areata. Germline V lookup: CDR1 MNHEY, CDR2 SMNVEV (reference sequence). Trimming took off 3 bases at V and 4 bases at J, with 11 bases between the two ends. This CDR3 is built from 14 residues. Treatment denoted: oral pan-JAK inhibitor, 5-10 mg twice daily. As the sequencing template, cDNA was produced by extracting RNA and reverse transcribing it. Data came from immunoSEQ multiplex PCR; TCRdb stores just in-frame clones and leaves some out. In the table there are 200,000 to 250,000 clones, around 65% of which are singletons. This clone turned up a few times.

Sequencing used CD4+ T cells sorted from blood, obtained at week 44, from a patient treated with tofacitinib. This sequence was found in a human donor with alopecia areata. This sequence joins TRBV27 and TRBJ2-3; the D gene is possibly TRBD2 (6 bases). In nucleotides, the CDR3 is TGTGCCAGCAGTTTTCTAGCGTTGGCAGATACGCAGTATTTT. It specifies CASSFLALADTQYF.